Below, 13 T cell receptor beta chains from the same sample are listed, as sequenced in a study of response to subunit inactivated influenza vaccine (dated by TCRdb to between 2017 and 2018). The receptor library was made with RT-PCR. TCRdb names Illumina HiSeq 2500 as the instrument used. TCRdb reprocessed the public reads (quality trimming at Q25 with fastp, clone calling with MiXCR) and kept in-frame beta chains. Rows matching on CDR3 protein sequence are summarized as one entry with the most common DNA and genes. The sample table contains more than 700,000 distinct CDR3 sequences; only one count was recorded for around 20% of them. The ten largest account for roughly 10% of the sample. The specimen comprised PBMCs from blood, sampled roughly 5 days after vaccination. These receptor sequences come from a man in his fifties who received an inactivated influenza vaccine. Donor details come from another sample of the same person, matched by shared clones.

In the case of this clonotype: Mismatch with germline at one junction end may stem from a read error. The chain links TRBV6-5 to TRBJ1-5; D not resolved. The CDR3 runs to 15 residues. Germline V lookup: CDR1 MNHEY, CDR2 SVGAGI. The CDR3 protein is CASSYSAVSDQPQHF. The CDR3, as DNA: TGTGCCAGCAGTTACTCGGCCGTTAGCGATCAGCCCCAGCATTTT.

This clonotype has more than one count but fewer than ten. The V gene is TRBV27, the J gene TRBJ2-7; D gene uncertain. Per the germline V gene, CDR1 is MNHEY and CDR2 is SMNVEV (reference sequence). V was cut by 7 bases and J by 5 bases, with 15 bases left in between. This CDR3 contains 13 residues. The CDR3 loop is CASKSAPGDEQYF. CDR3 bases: TGTGCCAGCAAGTCCGCCCCTGGGGACGAGCAGTACTTC.

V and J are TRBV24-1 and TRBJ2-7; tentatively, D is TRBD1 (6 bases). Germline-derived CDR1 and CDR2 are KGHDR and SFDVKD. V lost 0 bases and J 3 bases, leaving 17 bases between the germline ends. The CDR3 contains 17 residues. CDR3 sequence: CATSDLLPGTSHYEQYF. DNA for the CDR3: TGTGCCACCAGTGATTTGCTTCCAGGGACATCTCACTACGAGCAGTACTTC.

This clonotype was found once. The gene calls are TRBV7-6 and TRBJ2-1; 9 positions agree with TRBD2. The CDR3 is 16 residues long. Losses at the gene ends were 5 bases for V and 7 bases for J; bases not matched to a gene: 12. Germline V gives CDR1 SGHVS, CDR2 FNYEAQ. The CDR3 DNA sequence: TGTGCCAGCAGCCCAGCGTGGGCTAGCGGGGTGAATGAGCAGTTCTTC. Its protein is CASSPAWASGVNEQFF.

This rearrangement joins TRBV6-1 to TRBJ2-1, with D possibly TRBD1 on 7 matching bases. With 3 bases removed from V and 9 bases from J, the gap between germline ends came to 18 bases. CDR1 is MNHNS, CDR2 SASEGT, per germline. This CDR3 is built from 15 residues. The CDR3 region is CASSDRDSHRGEQFF. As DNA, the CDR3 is TGTGCCAGCAGTGACAGGGACTCCCACAGGGGTGAGCAGTTCTTC.

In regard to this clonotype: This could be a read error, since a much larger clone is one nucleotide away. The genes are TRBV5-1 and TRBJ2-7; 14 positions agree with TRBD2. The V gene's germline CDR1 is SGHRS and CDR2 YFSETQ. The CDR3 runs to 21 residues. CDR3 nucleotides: TGCGCCAGCAGCCCCGGACGGAGCTCGGGACTAGCGGGGGTACTTACCTACGAGCAGAACTTC. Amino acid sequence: CASSPGRSSGLAGVLTYEQNF.

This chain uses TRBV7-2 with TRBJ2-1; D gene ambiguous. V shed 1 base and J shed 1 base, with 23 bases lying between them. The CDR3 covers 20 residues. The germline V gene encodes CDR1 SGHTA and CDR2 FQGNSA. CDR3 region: CASSLGFISLPALSYNEQFF. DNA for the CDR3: TGTGCCAGCAGCTTAGGCTTTATCTCTCTTCCAGCCCTTTCCTACAATGAGCAGTTCTTC.

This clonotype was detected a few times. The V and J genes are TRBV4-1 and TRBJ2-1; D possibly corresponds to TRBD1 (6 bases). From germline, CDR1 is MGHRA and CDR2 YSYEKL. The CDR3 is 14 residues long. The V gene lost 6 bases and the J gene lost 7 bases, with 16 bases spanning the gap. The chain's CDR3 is CASRRVQGLNEQFF. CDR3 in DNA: TGCGCCAGCAGACGGGTACAGGGTCTGAATGAGCAGTTCTTC.

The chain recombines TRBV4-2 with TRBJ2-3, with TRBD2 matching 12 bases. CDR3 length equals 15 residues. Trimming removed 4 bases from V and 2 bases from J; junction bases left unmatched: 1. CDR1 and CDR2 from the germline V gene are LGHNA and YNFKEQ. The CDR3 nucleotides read TGTGCCAGCAGCCGGACTAGCGGGGCCACAGATACGCAGTATTTT. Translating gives CASSRTSGATDTQYF.

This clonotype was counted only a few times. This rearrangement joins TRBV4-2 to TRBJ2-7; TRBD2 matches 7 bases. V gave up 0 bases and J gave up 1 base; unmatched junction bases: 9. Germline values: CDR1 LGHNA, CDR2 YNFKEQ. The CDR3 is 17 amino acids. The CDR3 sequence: CASSQEARAGASYEQYF. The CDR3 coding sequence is TGTGCCAGCAGCCAAGAAGCACGGGCGGGAGCGTCCTACGAGCAGTACTTC.

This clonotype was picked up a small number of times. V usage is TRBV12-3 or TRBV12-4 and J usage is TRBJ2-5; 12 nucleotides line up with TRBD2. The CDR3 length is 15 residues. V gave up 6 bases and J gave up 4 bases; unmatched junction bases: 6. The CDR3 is CASSMTSGRGETQYF. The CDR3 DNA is TGTGCCAGCAGCATGACTAGCGGGAGAGGAGAGACCCAGTACTTC.

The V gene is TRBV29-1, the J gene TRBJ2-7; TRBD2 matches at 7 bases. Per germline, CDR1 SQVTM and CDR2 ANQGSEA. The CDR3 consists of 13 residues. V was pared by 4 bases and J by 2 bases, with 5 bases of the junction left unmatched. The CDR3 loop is CSVAAGETYEQYF. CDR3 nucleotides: TGCAGCGTTGCTGCGGGAGAGACCTACGAGCAGTACTTC.

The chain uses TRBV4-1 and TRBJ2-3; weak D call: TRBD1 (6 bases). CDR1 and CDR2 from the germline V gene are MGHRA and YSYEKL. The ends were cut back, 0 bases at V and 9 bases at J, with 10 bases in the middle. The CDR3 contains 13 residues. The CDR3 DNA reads TGCGCCAGCAGCCAAGATCCCCAGGGGACGCAGTATTTT. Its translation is CASSQDPQGTQYF.